Reported below is one T cell receptor beta chain. There are 16 residues in the CDR3. V shed 7 bases, J shed 5 bases, and the junction held 11 bases outside the gene matches. The germline CDR1 and CDR2 sequences are SGHNT and YENEEA. Seattle researchers signed up patients amid active infection and tracked them longitudinally. As originally analysed: Reference gene primer amplification gave nucleated cell count estimates. Using immunoSEQ multiplex PCR, the repertoire was profiled, and TCRdb retains in-frame clones only, with some absent. The V and J calls and clone size come from that table; D and trimming were worked out from the DNA. The table includes fewer than 300,000 clones, about nine tenths detected once. These data are taken from a study of blood T cell repertoires in COVID-19. In the study overall: From T cells, B-cell-depleted T cells, or PBMCs came the material, which was cDNA or gDNA.

Sequenced sample: peripheral blood. This clonotype was obtained from a woman aged 50 to 60 with COVID-19, enrolled during active disease. This chain links TRBV11-3 with TRBJ2-1, with 10 bases matching TRBD2. The CDR3 here is CASTAMTSGLNNEQFF. The CDR3 coding sequence is TGTGCCAGCACTGCAATGACTAGCGGGCTCAACAATGAGCAGTTCTTC.